This TCR beta chain came from a study of blood T cell repertoires in COVID-19. For the study at large: Researchers got acute and convalescent COVID-19 samples from the United States, Italy and Spain. Sources were T cells, B-cell-depleted T cells, or PBMCs; the material itself was cDNA or gDNA.

This CDR3 is built from 16 residues. Looked up from germline, CDR1 is SGHKS and CDR2 is YYEKEE (reference sequence). The J segment lost 5 bases and the V segment lost 3 bases, leaving 8 bases of the junction unmatched. This clone was counted a few times. Generated by immunoSEQ multiplex PCR, the TCRdb table keeps only in-frame clones and is missing some. The sample lists about 300,000 clones, approximately 90% occurring once. The sequenced sample was peripheral blood. The sequence was collected from a man aged 40-50 years with acute or convalescent COVID-19. The rearrangement uses TRBV5-5 and TRBJ2-3; 11 nucleotides line up with TRBD2. CDR3 region: CASSSLAGGLRDTQYF. CDR3 nucleotide sequence: TGTGCCAGCAGCTCTTTAGCGGGGGGGCTCAGAGATACGCAGTATTTT.